This T cell receptor (beta chain) was sequenced during a study of T cell responses to AZD1222 COVID-19 vaccine. Remarks on this clone: Its antigen is still unknown.

Study-level results: Reports say nearly half of spike-specific TCRs go after unmutated variant regions. Donors, mostly white British, included more females; clonal diversity was possibly underestimated. Sampling captured repertoires only after the peak T cell response. Just a handful of AZD1222 recipients tested seropositive at baseline.

Using immunoSEQ multiplex PCR, the repertoire was profiled, and TCRdb retains in-frame clones only, with some absent. The sample includes around 180,000 clones, 80% to 90% of them seen just once. The germline V gene encodes CDR1 SGHTS and CDR2 YDEGEE. V lost 0 bases, J lost 6 bases, and 0 bases lay in between. This CDR3 has 10 residues. Sequenced material: peripheral blood, taken on day 0 of MenACWY control vaccination. The V gene is TRBV5-8, the J gene TRBJ1-2; no reliable D call. This receptor was obtained from an adult in good health. This CDR3 is CASSLDGYTF. CDR3 DNA sequence: TGTGCCAGCAGCTTGGATGGCTACACCTTC. The full variable domain, with the rest looked up from reference TRBV5-8 and TRBJ1-2, is EAGVTQSPTHLIKTRGQQATLRCSPISGHTSVYWYQQALGLGLQFLLWYDEGEERNRGNFPPRFSGRQFPNYSSELNVNALELEDSALYLCASSLDGYTFGSGTRLTVV.